The rows below give T cell receptor beta chains drawn from one sample of a study of beta chain features in type 1 diabetes. Data came from immunoSEQ multiplex PCR; TCRdb stores just in-frame clones and leaves some out. In the table there are 40,000 to 45,000 clones, around 70% of which are singletons. Material for sequencing was Tregs from blood. These receptors came from a woman between 18 and 29 years old with type 1 diabetes. Both conserved end residues are part of each CDR3. D genes are given only for firm matches. Only some rows state a clone size, as once, few, many or a class for expanded clones.

cdr3_length | d_call | clone_size | j_call | v_call | cdr3_nt | cdr3_aa
18 | TRBD2 | few | TRBJ2-3 | TRBV7-9 | TGTGCCAGCAGCCGGTGGGGTATTAGCGGGATGAGCACAGATACGCAGTATTTT | CASSRWGISGMSTDTQYF
15 | TRBD1 | . | TRBJ2-7 | TRBV29-1 | TGCAGCGTTGAAGGGATTCAGGGGGCGGTGGGGGAGCAGTACTTC | CSVEGIQGAVGEQYF
15 | TRBD1 | . | TRBJ1-2 | TRBV4-1 | TGCGCCAGCAGCCAAGATCGGCAGGGGGCCCACGGCTACACCTTC | CASSQDRQGAHGYTF
13 | . | . | TRBJ2-7 | TRBV7-2 | TGTGCCAGCAGTGGCGGAGTCCCCTACGAGCAGTACTTC | CASSGGVPYEQYF
14 | . | . | TRBJ2-2 | TRBV5-1 | TGCGCCAGCAGCTTGGGAGAGGGAACCGGGGAGCTGTTTTTT | CASSLGEGTGELFF
15 | . | . | TRBJ1-2 | TRBV18 | TGTGCCAGCTCACTAACAGGGAACATTAACTATGGCTACACCTTC | CASSLTGNINYGYTF
14 | . | . | TRBJ2-5 | TRBV19 | TGTGCCAGTAGTGGTGGACTCCTCCGGGAGACCCAGTACTTC | CASSGGLLRETQYF
14 | TRBD1 | . | TRBJ2-7 | TRBV6-1 | TGTGCCAGCAGCACGGGACAGGCCTCCTACGAGCAGTACTTC | CASSTGQASYEQYF
12 | . | medium-sized | TRBJ1-2 | TRBV28 | TGTGCCAGCAGTTTACAGGGTCTGAGCTACACCTTC | CASSLQGLSYTF
13 | . | . | TRBJ2-1 | TRBV27 | TGTGCCAGCAGTTTATTAGGTAGCACTGAGCAGTTCTTC | CASSLLGSTEQFF
15 | TRBD2 | . | TRBJ2-3 | TRBV28 | TGTGCCAGCAGTTTCCTAGCGGGCCGCACAGATACGCAGTATTTT | CASSFLAGRTDTQYF
14 | TRBD2 | few | TRBJ2-1 | TRBV29-1 | TGCAGCGGCGCCCTAGCGGGAGGGCCCCATGAGCAGTTCTTC | CSGALAGGPHEQFF
14 | . | . | TRBJ1-2 | TRBV7-9 | TGTGCCAGCAGCTGGGTCAGGTCTAACTATGGCTACACCTTC | CASSWVRSNYGYTF
15 | . | . | TRBJ1-4 | TRBV7-2 | TGTGCCAGCAGCTTAGCGGTACAGGGTGGTGAAAAACTGTTTTTT | CASSLAVQGGEKLFF
16 | TRBD1 | . | TRBJ1-1 | TRBV7-8 | TGTGCCAGCAGCCCAAGTGGGACAGGGGTGGCCACTGAAGCTTTCTTT | CASSPSGTGVATEAFF
15 | . | . | TRBJ2-3 | TRBV29-1 | TGCAGCGTTGGGTCGACGGGGTTACGCACAGATACGCAGTATTTT | CSVGSTGLRTDTQYF
16 | TRBD2 | few | TRBJ2-2 | TRBV4-3 | TGCGCCAGCAGCCAAGGAGCGGGAGGAGGTTCCGGGGAGCTGTTTTTT | CASSQGAGGGSGELFF
13 | . | few | TRBJ2-2 | TRBV5-1 | TGCGCCAGCAGCCCCCGGGACACCGGGGAGCTGTTTTTT | CASSPRDTGELFF
13 | . | few | TRBJ2-7 | TRBV7-2 | TGTGCCAGCAGCTTAGGGTTAGCTCGGGAGCAGTACTTC | CASSLGLAREQYF
14 | . | . | TRBJ2-7 | TRBV11-2 | TGTGCCAGCAGCTTAGAGGCCAGGGGCCACGAGCAGTACTTC | CASSLEARGHEQYF
15 | TRBD2 | . | TRBJ2-3 | TRBV7-2 | TGTGCCAGCAGCTACGCGGGGGGGCTTTTAGATACGCAGTATTTT | CASSYAGGLLDTQYF
11 | . | . | TRBJ1-3 | TRBV20-1 | TGCAGTATCCTCTCTGGAAACACCATATATTTT | CSILSGNTIYF
14 | . | . | TRBJ2-3 | TRBV7-2 | TGTGCCAGCAGGGTCCGAGGTGGAGCAGATACGCAGTATTTT | CASRVRGGADTQYF
14 | TRBD1 | . | TRBJ1-2 | TRBV6-6 | TGTGCCAGCAGAACACCGACAGGGGGCCATGGCTACACCTTC | CASRTPTGGHGYTF
15 | TRBD2 | . | TRBJ2-1 | TRBV5-4 | TGTGCCAGCAGCTTCTCGGGAGGATTCTACAATGAGCAGTTCTTC | CASSFSGGFYNEQFF
15 | . | . | TRBJ2-2 | TRBV28 | TGTGCCAGCAGACAGGGACCTTCGAACACCGGGGAGCTGTTTTTT | CASRQGPSNTGELFF
11 | . | . | TRBJ2-7 | TRBV20-1 | TGCAGTGCCGCAGGGCTCTACGAGCAGTACTTC | CSAAGLYEQYF
15 | TRBD1 | . | TRBJ2-6 | TRBV5-1 | TGCGCCAGCAGCTGGGGACAGACTGGGGCCAACGTCCTGACTTTC | CASSWGQTGANVLTF
16 | TRBD1 | . | TRBJ2-1 | TRBV27 | TGTGCCAGCAGTTTTATCGATGTGGGGACAGTAAATGAGCAGTTCTTC | CASSFIDVGTVNEQFF
14 | . | . | TRBJ2-7 | TRBV6-5 | TGTGCCAGCAGTTACTTGCCCAGGGGAAGGGAGCAGTACTTC | CASSYLPRGREQYF
15 | . | . | TRBJ1-1 | TRBV9 | TGTGCCAGCAGCGTGGGATCGACAGGGAACACTGAAGCTTTCTTT | CASSVGSTGNTEAFF
14 | TRBD2 | . | TRBJ2-1 | TRBV5-4 | TGTGCCAGCAACCTAGCGGGGGGGTACAATGAGCAGTTCTTC | CASNLAGGYNEQFF
12 | TRBD1 | . | TRBJ2-1 | TRBV18 | TGTGCCAGCTCAGACAGGGTTCATGAGCAGTTCTTC | CASSDRVHEQFF
13 | TRBD1 | few | TRBJ1-4 | TRBV7-9 | TGTGCCAGCGCAGGGGGCACTAATGAAAAACTGTTTTTT | CASAGGTNEKLFF
12 | . | . | TRBJ2-7 | TRBV4-2 | TGTGCCAGCAGCCCGGGTCACTACGAGCAGTACTTC | CASSPGHYEQYF
15 | TRBD2 | few | TRBJ2-1 | TRBV6-1 | TGTGCCAGCAGGTGGACTAGTCCTACCTACAATGAGCAGTTCTTC | CASRWTSPTYNEQFF
13 | TRBD1 | . | TRBJ2-5 | TRBV29-1 | TGCAGCGTCGGGGACAGGGGCCATGAGACCCAGTACTTC | CSVGDRGHETQYF
16 | TRBD1 | . | TRBJ1-2 | TRBV4-3 | TGCGCCAGCAGCCAGGCGGGACAGACTGGATCATATGGCTACACCTTC | CASSQAGQTGSYGYTF
14 | . | . | TRBJ1-2 | TRBV28 | TGTGCCAGCAGACCCGGGACAATCAACTATGGCTACACCTTC | CASRPGTINYGYTF
16 | . | . | TRBJ1-1 | TRBV27 | TGTGCCAGCAGTTTTGGGGGGGCTGCGATGAACACTGAAGCTTTCTTT | CASSFGGAAMNTEAFF
15 | . | . | TRBJ1-1 | TRBV6-5 | TGTGCCAGCAGTTCCTGGGGGGGTAGAAACACTGAAGCTTTCTTT | CASSSWGGRNTEAFF
14 | TRBD1 | once | TRBJ2-7 | TRBV29-1 | TGCAGCGTTGTACCAGGGGGATTTGCCTACGAGCAGTACTTC | CSVVPGGFAYEQYF
13 | TRBD2 | . | TRBJ2-1 | TRBV18 | TGTGCCAGCTCAACGGGACTAGAGGATGAGCAGTTCTTC | CASSTGLEDEQFF
15 | . | . | TRBJ2-1 | TRBV5-4 | TGTGCCAGCAGCCCAGAAGCGGACTCCTACAATGAGCAGTTCTTC | CASSPEADSYNEQFF
16 | . | . | TRBJ2-5 | TRBV27 | TGTGCCAGCAGTTTTGGAGGGTCAGGACTCCAAGAGACCCAGTACTTC | CASSFGGSGLQETQYF
17 | . | few | TRBJ1-3 | TRBV5-1 | TGCGCCAGCAGCCTTCCTTCGACAGGCTCCTCTGGAAACACCATATATTTT | CASSLPSTGSSGNTIYF
14 | . | . | TRBJ2-5 | TRBV18 | TGTGCCAGCTCTATTGCAGGGCTCAGAGAGACCCAGTACTTC | CASSIAGLRETQYF
14 | TRBD1 | . | TRBJ2-7 | TRBV5-1 | TGCGCCAGCAGCGGCGGACAGGGTTACTACGAGCAGTACTTC | CASSGGQGYYEQYF
14 | . | few | TRBJ2-1 | TRBV10-1 | TGCGCCAGCAGTGACGGGGGTCATACAGATGAGCAGTTCTTC | CASSDGGHTDEQFF
12 | . | . | TRBJ1-2 | TRBV29-1 | TGCAGCGTTGAAAGGAGGTACTATGGCTACACCTTC | CSVERRYYGYTF
17 | . | few | TRBJ1-4 | TRBV21-1 | TGTGCCAGCAGCCATAACACGGAGAAACTCAGGGGTGAAAAACTGTTTTTT | CASSHNTEKLRGEKLFF
15 | . | . | TRBJ2-3 | TRBV7-2 | TGTGCCAGCAGCTCTCAGGGTGGTCGATCAGATACGCAGTATTTT | CASSSQGGRSDTQYF
14 | . | . | TRBJ1-2 | TRBV5-6 | TGTGCCAGCAGCTTTTACATGTTTATCGATGGCTACACCTTC | CASSFYMFIDGYTF
15 | . | . | TRBJ1-1 | TRBV9 | TGTGCCAGCAGCGTTGGTCCGGGGGATGGAACTGAAGCTTTCTTT | CASSVGPGDGTEAFF
14 | TRBD2 | . | TRBJ2-7 | TRBV7-9 | TGTGCCAGCAGCTGGGGACTAGCGGGAGGCGAGCAGTACTTC | CASSWGLAGGEQYF